In its sample, the clone carrying this TCR beta chain was seen many times. The antigen remains unidentified. The data are from a study of naive and memory T cell subsets. The study, taken as a whole, reports: In naive cells, over 95% of TCR sequences were seen only once. Naive repertoires, especially CD8, held a few larger clonotypes, possibly memory cells re-expressing CD45RA.

An equimolar mix of two oligonucleotides served as the beta constant-region primer for TRBC1 and TRBC2. Nested alpha and beta constant-region primers with the SP2 primer drove four PCR rounds on ligated cDNA. One entry per CDR3 protein results from TCRdb running MiXCR on the UMI-ligation and nested PCR reads. The sample lists around 100,000 distinct CDR3 sequences; more than 12% were seen once. The source material was naive CD8+ T cells from blood. The sequence came from a human donor in good health.

The CDR3 loop reads CASSFRLVRAGELFF. The CDR3 DNA reads as TGTGCCAGCAGTTTTCGGTTGGTCCGCGCCGGGGAGCTGTTTTTT. The J gene is TRBJ2-2, the V gene TRBV12-3 or TRBV12-4, with unresolved D. The ends were cut back, 3 bases at V and 6 bases at J, with 14 bases in the middle. The CDR3 has 15 amino acids.